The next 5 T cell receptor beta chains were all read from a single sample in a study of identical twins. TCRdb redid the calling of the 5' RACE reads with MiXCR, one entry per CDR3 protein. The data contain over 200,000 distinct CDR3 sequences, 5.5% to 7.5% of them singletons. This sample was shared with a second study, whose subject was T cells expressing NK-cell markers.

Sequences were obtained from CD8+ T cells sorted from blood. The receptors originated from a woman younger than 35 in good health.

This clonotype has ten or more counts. In nucleotides, the CDR3 is TGCGCCAGCAGCTTGATGGCGAACACTGAAGCTTTCTTT. Residues: CASSLMANTEAFF. V gene TRBV5-1 combines with J gene TRBJ1-1, with D unresolved. V was shortened by 1 base and J by 1 base, with 5 bases between the two germline ends. Per the germline V gene, CDR1 is SGHRS and CDR2 is YFSETQ. There are 13 residues in the CDR3.

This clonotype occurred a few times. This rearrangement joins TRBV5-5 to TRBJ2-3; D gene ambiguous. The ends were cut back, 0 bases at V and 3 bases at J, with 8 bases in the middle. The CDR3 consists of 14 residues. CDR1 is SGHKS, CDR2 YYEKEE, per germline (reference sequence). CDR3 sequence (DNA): TGTGCCAGCAGCTTGGAAAGTCGGACAGATACGCAGTATTTT. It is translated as CASSLESRTDTQYF. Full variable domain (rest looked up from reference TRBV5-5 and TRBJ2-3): DAGVTQSPTHLIKTRGQQVTLRCSPISGHKSVSWYQQVLGQGPQFIFQYYEKEERGRGNFPDRFSARQFPNYSSELNVNALLLGDSALYLCASSLESRTDTQYFGPGTRLTVL.

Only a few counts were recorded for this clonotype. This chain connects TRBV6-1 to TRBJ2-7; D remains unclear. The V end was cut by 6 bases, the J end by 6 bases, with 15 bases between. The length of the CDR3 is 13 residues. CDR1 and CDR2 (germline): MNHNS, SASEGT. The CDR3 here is CASSNYAGGEQYF. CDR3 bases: TGTGCCAGCAGCAACTACGCTGGTGGCGAGCAGTACTTC.

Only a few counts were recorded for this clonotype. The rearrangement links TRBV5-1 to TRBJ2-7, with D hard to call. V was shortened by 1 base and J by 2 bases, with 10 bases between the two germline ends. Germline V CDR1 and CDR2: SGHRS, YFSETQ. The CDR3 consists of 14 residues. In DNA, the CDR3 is TGCGCCAGCAGCTTGTCCAGTCTGACCTACGAGCAGTACTTC. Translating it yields CASSLSSLTYEQYF.

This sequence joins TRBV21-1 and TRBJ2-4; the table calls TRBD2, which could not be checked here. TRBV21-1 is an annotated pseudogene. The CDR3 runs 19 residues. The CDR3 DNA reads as TGTGCCAGCAGCTATTCTAGCGGGAGAGGAGGAGTGGCCAAAAACATTCAGTACTTC. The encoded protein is CASSYSSGRGGVAKNIQYF.